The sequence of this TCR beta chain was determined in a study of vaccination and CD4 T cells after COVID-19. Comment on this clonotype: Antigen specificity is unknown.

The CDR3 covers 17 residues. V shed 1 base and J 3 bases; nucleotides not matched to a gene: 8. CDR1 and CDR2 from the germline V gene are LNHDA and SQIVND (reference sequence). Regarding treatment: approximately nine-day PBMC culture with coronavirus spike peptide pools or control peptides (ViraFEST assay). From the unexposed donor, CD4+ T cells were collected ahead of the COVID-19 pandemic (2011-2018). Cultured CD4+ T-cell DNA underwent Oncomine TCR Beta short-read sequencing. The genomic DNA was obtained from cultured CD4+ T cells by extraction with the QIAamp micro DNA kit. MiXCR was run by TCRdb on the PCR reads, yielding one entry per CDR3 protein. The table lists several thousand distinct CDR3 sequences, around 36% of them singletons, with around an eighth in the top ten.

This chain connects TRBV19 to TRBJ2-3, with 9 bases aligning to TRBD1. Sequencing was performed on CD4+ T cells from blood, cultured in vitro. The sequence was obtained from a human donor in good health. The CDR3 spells CASSIGGTGGLTDTQYF. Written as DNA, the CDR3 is TGTGCCAGTAGTATAGGGGGTACAGGGGGCCTAACAGATACGCAGTATTTT.